This T cell receptor beta chain derives from a study of blood T cell repertoires in COVID-19. CDR1 KGHDR and CDR2 SFDVKD come from the germline V gene. The CDR3 contains 15 residues. The germline V and J ends were trimmed by 1 base and 3 bases, with 8 bases remaining between them. Clones were sequenced by immunoSEQ multiplex PCR, and TCRdb holds only the in-frame ones, with some missing. The sample holds about 140,000 clones, around nine tenths seen once. There are a few counts of this clone. The V call is TRBV24-1, the J call TRBJ2-2; D unclear. What was sequenced was peripheral blood. The clonotype was recovered from a woman in her fifties or sixties with active or convalescent COVID-19. CDR3 sequence (DNA): TGTGCCACCAGTGATTTCAACAGTTACACCGGGGAGCTGTTTTTT. Its translation: CATSDFNSYTGELFF.